One T cell receptor (beta chain) is described in this entry. The sample originates from a study of T cell responses to AZD1222 COVID-19 vaccine. The CDR3 loop spans 15 amino acids. Germline loops: CDR1 MNHEY, CDR2 SVGAGI. The V and J ends lost 5 bases and 3 bases, in that order; junction bases with no gene match: 7. The assay was immunoSEQ multiplex PCR, and TCRdb's table has in-frame clones only and misses some. This table has 100,000 to 150,000 clones, just over 85% appearing once. V gene TRBV6-5 combines with J gene TRBJ2-1; 7 bases are a match to TRBD2. The sample in question was peripheral blood, obtained on day 0 of MenACWY control vaccination. This clonotype was obtained from an adult in good health. CDR3 nucleotide sequence: TGTGCCAGCAGTCGTCCCGGGACTAACTACAATGAGCAGTTCTTC. Its protein product is CASSRPGTNYNEQFF.